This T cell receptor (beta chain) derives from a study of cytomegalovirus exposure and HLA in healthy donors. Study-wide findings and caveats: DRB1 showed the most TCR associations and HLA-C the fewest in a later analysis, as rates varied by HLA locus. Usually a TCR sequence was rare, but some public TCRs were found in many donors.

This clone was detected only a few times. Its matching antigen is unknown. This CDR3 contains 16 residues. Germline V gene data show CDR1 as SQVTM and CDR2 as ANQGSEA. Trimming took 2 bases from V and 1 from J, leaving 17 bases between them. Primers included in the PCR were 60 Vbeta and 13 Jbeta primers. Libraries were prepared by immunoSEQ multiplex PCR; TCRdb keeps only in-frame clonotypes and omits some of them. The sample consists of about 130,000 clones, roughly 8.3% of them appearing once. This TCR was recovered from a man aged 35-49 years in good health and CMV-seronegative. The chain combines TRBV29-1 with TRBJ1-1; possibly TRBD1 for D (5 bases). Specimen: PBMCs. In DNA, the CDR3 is TGCAGCGTTGAATTAGTTCGGGGGGGAGGGAACACTGAAGCTTTCTTT. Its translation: CSVELVRGGGNTEAFF. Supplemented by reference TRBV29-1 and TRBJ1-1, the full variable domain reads SAVISQKPSRDICQRGTSLTIQCQVDSQVTMMFWYRQQPGQSLTLIATANQGSEATYESGFVIDKFPISRPNLTFSTLTVSNMSPEDSSIYLCSVELVRGGGNTEAFFGQGTRLTVV.